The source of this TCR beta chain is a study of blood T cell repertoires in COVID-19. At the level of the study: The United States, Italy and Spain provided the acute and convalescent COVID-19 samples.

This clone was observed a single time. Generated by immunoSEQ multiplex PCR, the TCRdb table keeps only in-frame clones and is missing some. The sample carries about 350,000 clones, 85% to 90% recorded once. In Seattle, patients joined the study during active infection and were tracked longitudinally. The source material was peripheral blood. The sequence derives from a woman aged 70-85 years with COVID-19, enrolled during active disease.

As DNA, the CDR3 is TGTGCCAGCGCCTTAACAGGGCTCTATGGCTACACCTTC. Translated, it gives CASALTGLYGYTF. This chain joins TRBV19 and TRBJ1-2, with a possible D match to TRBD1 (6 bases). The V gene lost 9 bases and the J gene lost 4 bases, with 15 bases spanning the gap. The CDR3 covers 13 residues. CDR1 and CDR2 (germline): LNHDA, SQIVND (reference sequence).